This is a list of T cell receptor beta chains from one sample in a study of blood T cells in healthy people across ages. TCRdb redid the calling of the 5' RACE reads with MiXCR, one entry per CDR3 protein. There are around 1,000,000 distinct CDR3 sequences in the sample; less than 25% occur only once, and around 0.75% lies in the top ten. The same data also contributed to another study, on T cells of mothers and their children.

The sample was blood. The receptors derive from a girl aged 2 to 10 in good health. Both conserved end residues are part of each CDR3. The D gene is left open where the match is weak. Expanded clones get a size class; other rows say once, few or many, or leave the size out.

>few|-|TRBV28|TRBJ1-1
TGTGCCAGCAGATCACTTCAGTCGAGAGCTTTCTTT
CASRSLQSRAFF
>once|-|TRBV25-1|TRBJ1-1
TGTGCCAGCTCCCCCTGGTTGGAGAACACTGAAGCTTTCTTT
CASSPWLENTEAFF
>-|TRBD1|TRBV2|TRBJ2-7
TGTGCCAGCACCGAGGGGACAGGGTATGTCAACGAGCAGTACTTC
CASTEGTGYVNEQYF
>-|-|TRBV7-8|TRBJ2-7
TGTGCCAGCAGCTTATCTGTCCCCTACGAGCAGTACTTC
CASSLSVPYEQYF
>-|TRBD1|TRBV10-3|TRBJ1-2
TGTGCCATCAGTGCAGGGTTGACAGGGGCTTCTAACTATGGCTACACCTTC
CAISAGLTGASNYGYTF
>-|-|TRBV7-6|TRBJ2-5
TGTGCCAGCAGCTACGAGGGCCCGGGGACCCAGTACTTC
CASSYEGPGTQYF
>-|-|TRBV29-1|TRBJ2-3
TGCAGCGGCTCGCAGGGAACCATGTATTTT
CSGSQGTMYF
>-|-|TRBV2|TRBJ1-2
TGTGCCAGCAGTGAAGATATGGCAGGGAGTAGCTCTGGCTACACCTTC
CASSEDMAGSSSGYTF
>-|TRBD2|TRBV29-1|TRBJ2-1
TGCAGCATCCCCTCACGGGGGGGGAATGAGCAGTTCTTC
CSIPSRGGNEQFF
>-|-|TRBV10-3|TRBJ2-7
TGTGCCATCAGTGCACGGGACCGCGGAACCTACGAGCAGTACTTC
CAISARDRGTYEQYF
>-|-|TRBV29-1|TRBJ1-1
TGCAGCGTCACCGGTGGCCTTCTCAACACTGAAGCTTTCTTT
CSVTGGLLNTEAFF
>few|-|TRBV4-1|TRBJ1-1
TGCGCCAGCAAGAAACCGGGACAGAACACTGAAGCTTTCTTT
CASKKPGQNTEAFF
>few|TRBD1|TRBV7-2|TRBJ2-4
TGTGCCAGCAGCTACAGGGGCCCCCGAGAAAACATTCAGTACTTC
CASSYRGPRENIQYF
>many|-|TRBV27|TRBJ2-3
TGTGCCAGCAGTCCGACTCTTTCTAGCACAGATACGCAGTATTTT
CASSPTLSSTDTQYF
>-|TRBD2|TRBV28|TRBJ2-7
TGTGCCAGCACACTGGGGGGGAACGAGCAGTACTTC
CASTLGGNEQYF
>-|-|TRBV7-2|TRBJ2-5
TGTGCCAGCAGCTTAGGGTCTGGAACTGCTAAATGGGCCCAGTACTTC
CASSLGSGTAKWAQYF
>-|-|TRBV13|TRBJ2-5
TGTGCCAGCAGCCCCAGGGAGAGGAAAGAGACCCAGTACTTC
CASSPRERKETQYF
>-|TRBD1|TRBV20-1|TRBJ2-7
TGCAGTGCTAGAGGGGACAGGGGGAATTACGAGCAGTACTTC
CSARGDRGNYEQYF
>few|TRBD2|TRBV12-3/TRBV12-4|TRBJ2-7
TGTGCCAGCAGTTTCAGGACTAGCGCTACCTACGAGCAGTACTTC
CASSFRTSATYEQYF
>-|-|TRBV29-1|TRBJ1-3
TGCAGCGTTGTCTGGGGAAACACCATATATTTT
CSVVWGNTIYF
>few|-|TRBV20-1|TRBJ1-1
TGCAGTGCTAGAGGGACGGACAGAGGAGCTTTCTTT
CSARGTDRGAFF
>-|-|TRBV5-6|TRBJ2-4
TGTGCCAGCAGCCAGGGACACTTAAACATTCAGTACTTC
CASSQGHLNIQYF
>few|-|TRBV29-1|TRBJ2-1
TGCAGCGTTGCTCTTGGGAATGAGCAGTTCTTC
CSVALGNEQFF
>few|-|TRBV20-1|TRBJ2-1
TGCAGTGCTAGAGATCTCGGGAGACTAGAGGTAAATGAGCAGTTCTTC
CSARDLGRLEVNEQFF
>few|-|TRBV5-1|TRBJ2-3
TGCGCCAGCAGCCTCGACGGAGTGTCGGCAACAGATACGCAGTATTTT
CASSLDGVSATDTQYF
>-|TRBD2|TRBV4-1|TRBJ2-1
TGCGCCAGCAGCACCCGGACTAGCCCTGATGAGCAGTTCTTC
CASSTRTSPDEQFF
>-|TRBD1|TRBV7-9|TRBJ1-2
TGTGCCAGCAGCGGGACAGGGGCGGGGGATGGCTACACCTTC
CASSGTGAGDGYTF
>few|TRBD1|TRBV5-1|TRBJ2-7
TGCGCCAGCAGCTTGGACGGGACAGGGGGAATGGGGCAGTACTTC
CASSLDGTGGMGQYF
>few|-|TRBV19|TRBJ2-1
TGTGCCAGTAGTCCGGGGCGGGAGCAGTTCTTC
CASSPGREQFF
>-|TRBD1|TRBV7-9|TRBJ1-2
TGTGCCAGCAGCTGGGACAGCCAGAGCTACACCTTC
CASSWDSQSYTF
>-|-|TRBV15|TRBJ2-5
TGTGCCACCAGCAGAGTGCGAGGGAATGGGGAGACCCAGTACTTC
CATSRVRGNGETQYF
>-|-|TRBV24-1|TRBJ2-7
TGTGCCACCAGTGATTCCCAGATCCCTTACGAGCAGTACTTC
CATSDSQIPYEQYF
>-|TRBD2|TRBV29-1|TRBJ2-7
TGCAGCGTTGAAATAGGGACTAGCGGCTTCGGGGCCTACGAGCAGTACTTC
CSVEIGTSGFGAYEQYF